Shown below are 9 T cell receptor beta chains from a single sample sequenced in a study of T cells in Graves' hyperthyroidism and ophthalmopathy. Amplification yielded TCR beta CDR3 regions, with RNA transcripts as the source. First-round RT-PCR of the TCR CDR3 relied on the HTBI primer set. TCRdb re-called the multiplex PCR reads with MiXCR, one entry per CDR3 protein. This sample has 300,000 to 500,000 distinct CDR3 sequences, with more than 13% found just once. The material sequenced was blood. Every receptor here comes from a woman aged 25 to 39 with Graves' hyperthyroidism.

Ten or more counts support this clonotype. J is TRBJ2-7 and V is TRBV30; D gene uncertain. V was shortened by 5 bases and J by 3 bases, with 11 bases between the two germline ends. This CDR3 comprises 12 residues. The germline gives CDR1 GTSNPN, CDR2 SVGIG (reference sequence). CDR3 residues: CAWQAFDYEQYF. Written as DNA, the CDR3 is TGTGCCTGGCAGGCATTTGACTACGAGCAGTACTTC.

This clonotype was seen a handful of times. The rearrangement joins TRBV18 to TRBJ2-3; TRBD1 matches at 8 bases. The CDR3 runs to 15 residues. The trim removed 0 bases at V and 5 bases at J, leaving 4 bases unmatched. The germline V gene encodes CDR1 KGHSH and CDR2 LQKENI. CDR3 sequence (DNA): TGTGCCAGCTCACCACCGGGCAGGGGGCTAGATACGCAGTATTTT. It is translated as CASSPPGRGLDTQYF.

In its sample, this clonotype was seen many times. The rearrangement joins TRBV19 to TRBJ1-1; D is possibly TRBD1 (6 bases). CDR3 size: 14 residues. The V end was cut by 3 bases, the J end by 1 base, with 9 bases between. Germline CDR1 reads LNHDA; CDR2 reads SQIVND (reference sequence). CDR3 nucleotides: TGTGCCAGTAGTATCCTCAGGGGGAACACTGAAGCTTTCTTT. Amino acids: CASSILRGNTEAFF.

The chain joins TRBV15 to TRBJ2-5; 8 bases line up with TRBD1. J lost 4 bases, V lost 0 bases, and 10 bases had no gene match. Germline V gene data show CDR1 as LNHNV and CDR2 as YYDKDF (reference sequence). There are 17 residues in the CDR3. In DNA, the CDR3 is TGTGCCACCAGCAGAGATTGGGGGGACAGGCTCGGAGAGACCCAGTACTTC. Translation: CATSRDWGDRLGETQYF.

This clonotype was recorded many times. The rearrangement links TRBV12-3 or TRBV12-4 to TRBJ2-1, with 7 nucleotides matching TRBD2. CDR3 size: 16 residues. Trimming at V came to 7 bases and at J to 0 bases, leaving 9 bases not matched to a gene. In nucleotides, the CDR3 is TGTGCCAGCACCGATAGCGGGTGGAGCTCCTACAATGAGCAGTTCTTC. The encoded protein is CASTDSGWSSYNEQFF.

This clonotype was detected ten times or more. V is TRBV7-6 and J is TRBJ2-3; 10 bases line up with TRBD2. Germline-derived CDR1 and CDR2 are SGHVS and FNYEAQ. V shed 1 base and J 4 bases; nucleotides not matched to a gene: 8. The CDR3 consists of 17 residues. The CDR3 here is CASSLVCLAGVSDTQYF. The CDR3 DNA sequence: TGTGCCAGCAGCTTAGTGTGTCTAGCGGGAGTCTCAGATACGCAGTATTTT.

Only one count was recorded for this clonotype. Just one base apart from a much larger clone, this may be a read error. CDR3 region: CASSLSASGLLGSYNKQFF. CDR3 nucleotides: TGTGCCAGCAGTTTATCAGCTAGCGGCCTGTTAGGATCCTACAATAAGCAGTTCTTC. The V and J genes are TRBV28 and TRBJ2-1; TRBD2 aligns across 7 bases. CDR3 length: 19 residues. Germline values: CDR1 MDHEN, CDR2 SYDVKM. The complete variable domain, with remaining parts taken from reference TRBV28 and TRBJ2-1, reads DVKVTQSSRYLVKRTGEKVFLECVQDMDHENMFWYRQDPGLGLRLIYFSYDVKMKEKGDIPEGYSVSREKKERFSLILESASTNQTSMYLCASSLSASGLLGSYNKQFFGPGTRLTVL.

Written as DNA, the CDR3 is TGCAGTGCTAGAGATGTACTAGCGCACCAAGAGACCCAGTACTTC. Protein: CSARDVLAHQETQYF. The chain joins TRBV20-1 to TRBJ2-5, with 7 positions matching TRBD2. The CDR3 contains 15 residues. V was clipped by 0 bases and J by 0 bases; unmatched bases: 4. Germline lookup yields CDR1 DFQATT and CDR2 SNEGSKA (reference sequence).

The chain employs TRBV19 and TRBJ1-1; TRBD1 matches 7 bases. Losses at the gene ends were 7 bases for V and 5 bases for J; bases not matched to a gene: 4. This CDR3 comprises 12 residues. The germline V gene has CDR1 LNHDA and CDR2 SQIVND (reference sequence). The CDR3 sequence: CASTMTGTEAFF. The CDR3 region has the DNA TGTGCCAGTACCATGACAGGGACTGAAGCTTTCTTT. Drawing the rest from reference TRBV19 and TRBJ1-1, the complete variable domain is DGGITQSPKYLFRKEGQNVTLSCEQNLNHDAMYWYRQDPGQGLRLIYYSQIVNDFQKGDIAEGYSVSREKKESFPLTVTSAQKNPTAFYLCASTMTGTEAFFGQGTRLTVV.